This is a list of T cell receptor beta chains from one sample in a study of long-term antiretroviral therapy in people with HIV. Repertoires were generated with immunoSEQ multiplex PCR, while TCRdb's copy carries only in-frame clones and drops some. The data show approximately 24,000 clones, about 86% seen once. The material was unsorted PBMCs, obtained about 4.3 years after starting antiretroviral therapy. The origin of the receptors is a man aged 30-40 years with HIV. CDR3s include the opening cysteine and the closing phenylalanine or tryptophan. Fields, in order: J gene, CDR3 length, D gene, V gene, clone size, CDR3 DNA, CDR3 protein. The D gene is left open where the match is weak. Where a row states a size, it is once, few, many or the class of an expanded clone; other rows omit it.

>TRBJ2-5|15|-|TRBV27|once
TGTGCCAGCACCCCTGCCGACGGGGCTCGGGAGACCCAGTACTTC
CASTPADGARETQYF
>TRBJ2-3|14|-|TRBV4-1|-
TGCGCCAGCAGCCAATCGGGGAACACAGATACGCAGTATTTT
CASSQSGNTDTQYF
>TRBJ2-6|18|-|TRBV5-1|-
TGCGCCAGCAGCTTGGACGGGACGGGTTACTCTGGGGCCAACGTCCTGACTTTC
CASSLDGTGYSGANVLTF
>TRBJ2-1|15|TRBD2|TRBV9|few
TGTGCCAGCAGCTATAGAGCGGGGGCTGGCGGTGAGCAGTTCTTC
CASSYRAGAGGEQFF
>TRBJ1-2|16|TRBD1|TRBV7-9|-
TGTGCCAGCAGCTTGGGACAGGGAATTTTCGACTATGGCTACACCTTC
CASSLGQGIFDYGYTF
>TRBJ2-2|16|TRBD2|TRBV6-6|-
TGTGCCAGTGGCCTAGCGGGAGGAAAGAACACCGGGGAGCTGTTTTTT
CASGLAGGKNTGELFF
>TRBJ1-2|15|TRBD1|TRBV7-6|-
TGTGCCAGCAGCCCCCCACCGGGACAGGCCTTAGGCTACACCTTC
CASSPPPGQALGYTF
>TRBJ2-7|14|TRBD2|TRBV6-6|-
TGTGCCAGCAGTTACCTAGCGGTTCCCTACGAGCAGTACTTC
CASSYLAVPYEQYF
>TRBJ1-4|13|-|TRBV6-1|-
TGTGCCAGCAGTGAAGCGGAGGTCGGGAAACTGTTTTTT
CASSEAEVGKLFF
>TRBJ2-7|14|TRBD1|TRBV7-2|-
TGTGCCAGCAGCCCCCAGACAGGGGAGGACGAGCAGTACTTC
CASSPQTGEDEQYF
>TRBJ2-7|14|TRBD2|TRBV30|-
TGTGCCTGGAGTGTATGGGGGAGGGGCTACGAGCAGTACTTC
CAWSVWGRGYEQYF
>TRBJ1-1|15|TRBD1|TRBV5-4|once
TGTGCCAGCAGCAGGGACAGGGGTTGGGACACTGAAGCTTTCTTT
CASSRDRGWDTEAFF
>TRBJ2-7|16|TRBD1|TRBV5-1|-
TGCGCCAGCAGCCAAACTACAGGGGCCGTCTCCTACGAGCAGTACTTC
CASSQTTGAVSYEQYF
>TRBJ2-7|15|TRBD2|TRBV7-2|-
TGTGCCAGCAGCCCGATAGCGGGAACCGCCTACGAGCAGTACTTC
CASSPIAGTAYEQYF
>TRBJ2-1|13|TRBD2|TRBV25-1|-
TGTGCCAGCACGAGCGGGAGTTACAATGAGCAGTTCTTC
CASTSGSYNEQFF
>TRBJ2-7|14|TRBD1|TRBV10-1|-
TGCGCCAGCATCAGGGCACAGGGGACCTACGAGCAGTACTTC
CASIRAQGTYEQYF
>TRBJ2-7|15|-|TRBV19|few
TGTGCCAGTAGTATATCTTCAGATCAGGCCTACGAGCAGTACTTC
CASSISSDQAYEQYF
>TRBJ2-7|13|-|TRBV4-1|-
TGCGCCAGCAGCCAAGATCTAGACTACGAGCAGTACTTC
CASSQDLDYEQYF
>TRBJ2-2|15|TRBD2|TRBV5-1|-
TGCGCCAGCAGCATTAGCGGGGGGAACACCGGGGAGCTGTTTTTT
CASSISGGNTGELFF
>TRBJ1-1|13|-|TRBV10-3|few
TGTGCCATCAGTAACAGGGAGAACACTGAAGCTTTCTTT
CAISNRENTEAFF
>TRBJ2-3|12|-|TRBV7-2|-
TGTGCCAGCAGCGAGGGGACAGATACGCAGTATTTT
CASSEGTDTQYF
>TRBJ2-2|16|TRBD1|TRBV7-2|-
TGTGCCAGCAGCTCTCCGACAGGGGTAGTCACCGGGGAGCTGTTTTTT
CASSSPTGVVTGELFF
>TRBJ1-3|15|-|TRBV19|-
TGTGCCAGTAGTATGTTATCCGGGACTGGAAACACCATATATTTT
CASSMLSGTGNTIYF
>TRBJ2-7|15|TRBD1|TRBV27|-
TGTGCCAGCAGGATAGACAGGGGCTCCTCCTACGAGCAGTACTTC
CASRIDRGSSYEQYF
>TRBJ2-7|16|-|TRBV18|once
TGTGCCAGCTCACCACCTGTGGGGAGTGGCCCCTACGAGCAGTACTTC
CASSPPVGSGPYEQYF
>TRBJ1-4|15|-|TRBV13|-
TGTGCCAGCAGCCCAACAAAGGCAACTAATGAAAAACTGTTTTTT
CASSPTKATNEKLFF
>TRBJ2-7|13|TRBD1|TRBV28|-
TGTGCCAGCAGGCTGACAGGGACCTACGAGCAGTACTTC
CASRLTGTYEQYF
>TRBJ2-3|15|-|TRBV7-3|few
TGTGCCAGCAGCCCCTTGGGAGAACACGGGAATACGCAGTATTTT
CASSPLGEHGNTQYF
>TRBJ2-2|15|-|TRBV7-9|-
TGTGCCAGCAGCTTCGGGGCAGGGTGGGCCGGGGAGCTGTTTTTT
CASSFGAGWAGELFF
>TRBJ2-7|13|-|TRBV5-5|-
TGTGCCAGCAGCTTGCAGGATCCCTACGAGCAGTACTTC
CASSLQDPYEQYF
>TRBJ1-6|14|-|TRBV15|once
TGTGCCACCAGTTTGAACACGTTGGGTTCACCCCTCCACTTT
CATSLNTLGSPLHF
>TRBJ2-1|15|-|TRBV19|-
TGTGCCAGTAGTATAGTAGCTAGCTCCTACAATGAGCAGTTCTTC
CASSIVASSYNEQFF
>TRBJ1-1|14|-|TRBV30|-
TGTGCCTGGAGCTCTAGGACCGCGAACACTGAAGCTTTCTTT
CAWSSRTANTEAFF
>TRBJ1-6|14|TRBD1|TRBV6-4|-
TGTGCCAGCAGTGCAGGGACAGATGCTTCACCCCTCCACTTT
CASSAGTDASPLHF
>TRBJ1-2|17|TRBD1|TRBV4-2|-
TGTGCCAGCAGCCAAGAGGGGACAGGACTAGCTAACTATGGCTACACCTTC
CASSQEGTGLANYGYTF
>TRBJ1-4|16|-|TRBV5-6|-
TGTGCCAGCAGCTTTCTCACAGGGTCAACTAATGAAAAACTGTTTTTT
CASSFLTGSTNEKLFF
>TRBJ2-7|14|TRBD1|TRBV7-9|-
TGTGCCAGCAGCCCTACAGGGGTCCTCTACGAGCAGTACTTC
CASSPTGVLYEQYF
>TRBJ2-2|13|-|TRBV5-4|-
TGTGCCAGCAGCTTGGGGCAGACCGGGGAGCTGTTTTTT
CASSLGQTGELFF
>TRBJ2-1|14|-|TRBV7-9|-
TGTGCCAGCAGCCCGGGACGGTCGGCACCCCGGCACTTCTTC
CASSPGRSAPRHFF
>TRBJ1-1|12|-|TRBV29-1|-
TGCAGCGTGACGCTGGACGGGGGGAAAGCTTTCTTT
CSVTLDGGKAFF
>TRBJ1-1|14|-|TRBV7-9|-
TGTGCCAGCAGCCCTCCCCGACAGGTAACTGAAGCTTTCTTT
CASSPPRQVTEAFF
>TRBJ2-1|18|TRBD2|TRBV4-2|-
TGTGCCAGCAGCCAATCTAGCGGGACCCTCTTTTCCTACAATGAGCAGTTCTTC
CASSQSSGTLFSYNEQFF
>TRBJ2-1|11|-|TRBV20-1|-
TGCAGTGCTAGAAGGGGGGATGAGCAGTTCTTC
CSARRGDEQFF